This T cell receptor beta chain was profiled in a study of OX40 agonist ivuxolimab in advanced cancers. Autoimmune disease history or systemic immunosuppression excluded patients. General study points: More expanded clones were found, on average, in CD8+ than in CD4+ T cells. Clonal expansion from baseline to week 6 occurred in both CD4+ and CD8+ T cells. The antigens recognized by the expanded peripheral T cells, that is their antigen specificity, were not determined.

J gave up 9 bases and V 10 bases, and 14 bases lay outside the gene matches. The CDR3 sequence is 14 residues long. CDR1 MNHEY and CDR2 SMNVEV come from the germline V gene (reference sequence). To note about this clone: Its antigen remains unidentified.

TCRdb's table, derived via immunoSEQ multiplex PCR, lists solely in-frame clones and lacks some. The data hold under 90,000 clones, with 85% to 95% observed a single time. The chain links TRBV27 to TRBJ2-7; 11 nucleotides line up with TRBD1. Source: CD4+ or CD8+ T cells sorted from blood, taken in a trial of the OX40 agonist ivuxolimab. The sequence derives from an adult with an advanced solid tumor such as melanoma, head and neck, liver or kidney cancer. The CDR3 DNA sequence: TGTGCCACCAGGGGTGGGACAGGGGGTTTTGGGCAGTACTTC. It codes for CATRGGTGGFGQYF.